This T cell receptor beta chain was obtained from a study of blood T cell repertoires in COVID-19. Looking at the study overall: The analysed material was cDNA or gDNA that came from T cells, B-cell-depleted T cells, or PBMCs.

Study processing details: Using reference gene primer amplification, nucleated cell counts were estimated. Libraries were prepared by immunoSEQ multiplex PCR; TCRdb keeps only in-frame clonotypes and omits some of them. V, J and clone size derive from that table, while D and trimming were established from the DNA sequence. The table lists some 250,000 clones, roughly 84% of them singletons. J lost 4 bases, V lost 4 bases, and 9 bases had no gene match. The germline V gene encodes CDR1 SGHAT and CDR2 FQNNGV. This CDR3 is 17 amino acids long. Sequencing used peripheral blood. The source is a man aged 55 to 70 with acute or convalescent COVID-19. The V and J genes are TRBV11-2 and TRBJ2-1; 11 nucleotides align to TRBD2. The CDR3 coding sequence is TGTGCCAGCAGCTCATTTTTTAGCGGGGGGGCTTACAATGAGCAGTTCTTC. Translating gives CASSSFFSGGAYNEQFF.